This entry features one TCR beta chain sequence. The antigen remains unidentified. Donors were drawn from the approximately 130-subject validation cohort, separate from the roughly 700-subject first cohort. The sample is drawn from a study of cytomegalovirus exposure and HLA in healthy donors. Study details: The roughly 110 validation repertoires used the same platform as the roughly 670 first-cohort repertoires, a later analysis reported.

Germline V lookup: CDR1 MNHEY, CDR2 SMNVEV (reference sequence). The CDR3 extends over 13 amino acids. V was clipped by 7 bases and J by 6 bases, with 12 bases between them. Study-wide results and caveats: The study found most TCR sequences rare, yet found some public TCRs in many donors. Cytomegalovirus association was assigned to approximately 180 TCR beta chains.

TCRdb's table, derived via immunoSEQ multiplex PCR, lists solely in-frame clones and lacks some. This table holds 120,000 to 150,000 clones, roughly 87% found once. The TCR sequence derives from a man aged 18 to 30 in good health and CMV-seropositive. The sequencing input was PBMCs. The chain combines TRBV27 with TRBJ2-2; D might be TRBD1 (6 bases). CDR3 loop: CASIQQGSGELFF. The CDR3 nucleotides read TGTGCCAGCATACAACAGGGTTCCGGGGAGCTGTTTTTT.